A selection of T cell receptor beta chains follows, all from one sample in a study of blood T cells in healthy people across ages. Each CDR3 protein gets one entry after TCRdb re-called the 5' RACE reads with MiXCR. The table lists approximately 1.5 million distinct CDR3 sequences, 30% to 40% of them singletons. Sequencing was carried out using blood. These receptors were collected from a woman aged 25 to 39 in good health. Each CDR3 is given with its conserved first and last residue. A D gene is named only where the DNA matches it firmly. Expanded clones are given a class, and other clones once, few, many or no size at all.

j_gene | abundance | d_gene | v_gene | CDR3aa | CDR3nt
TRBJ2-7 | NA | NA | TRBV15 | CVTSREMLNYEQYF | TGTGTCACCAGCAGAGAAATGCTGAACTACGAGCAGTACTTC
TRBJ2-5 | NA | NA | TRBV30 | CAWSLGREETQYF | TGTGCCTGGAGTCTCGGCCGTGAGGAGACCCAGTACTTC
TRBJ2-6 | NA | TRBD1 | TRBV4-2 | CASSQLRQGSGANVLTF | TGTGCCAGCAGCCAATTAAGACAGGGCTCTGGGGCCAACGTCCTGACTTTC
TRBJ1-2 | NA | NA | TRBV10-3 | CAISESAGDYGCTF | TGTGCCATCAGTGAGTCAGCGGGGGACTATGGCTGCACCTTC
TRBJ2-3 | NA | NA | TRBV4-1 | CASSHGKGPDTQYF | TGCGCCAGCAGCCACGGCAAGGGGCCAGATACGCAGTATTTT
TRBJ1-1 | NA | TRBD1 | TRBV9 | CASSVGQTTGGIEKAFF | TGTGCCAGCAGCGTAGGTCAAACGACAGGGGGCATTGAAAAAGCTTTCTTT
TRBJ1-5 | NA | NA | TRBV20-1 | CSTRFVADSNQPQHF | TGCAGTACTAGATTTGTAGCAGATAGCAATCAGCCCCAGCATTTT
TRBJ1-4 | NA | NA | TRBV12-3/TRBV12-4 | CASSLDRELFF | TGTGCCAGCAGTTTAGACCGGGAACTGTTTTTT
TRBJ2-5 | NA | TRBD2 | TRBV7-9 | CASSPGLAGEETLYF | TGTGCCAGCAGCCCGGGACTAGCGGGAGAAGAGACCCTGTACTTC
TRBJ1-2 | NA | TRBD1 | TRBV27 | CASSQGQGLFRGYTF | TGTGCCAGCAGTCAGGGACAGGGGCTCTTCCGTGGCTACACCTTC
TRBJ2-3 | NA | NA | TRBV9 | CASSVGRSSTDTRYF | TGTGCCAGCAGCGTGGGGCGGTCTAGCACAGATACGCGGTATTTT
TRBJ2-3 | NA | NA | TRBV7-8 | CASSPTSDTDTQYF | TGTGCCAGCAGCCCAACCTCGGATACAGATACGCAGTATTTT
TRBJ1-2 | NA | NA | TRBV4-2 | CATSPGANYGYTF | TGTGCCACCTCACCCGGGGCTAACTATGGCTACACCTTC
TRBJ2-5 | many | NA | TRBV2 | CASVGRQETQYF | TGTGCCAGCGTGGGACGCCAAGAGACCCAGTACTTC
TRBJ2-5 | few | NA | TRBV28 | CASWGSGKGEETQYF | TGTGCCAGCTGGGGGAGCGGGAAGGGGGAAGAGACCCAGTACTTC
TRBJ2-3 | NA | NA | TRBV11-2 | CASSFWSDTQYF | TGTGCCAGCAGCTTCTGGTCAGATACGCAGTATTTT
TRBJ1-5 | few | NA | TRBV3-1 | CASSQGTLSNQPQHF | TGTGCCAGCAGCCAAGGGACATTGAGCAATCAGCCCCAGCATTTT
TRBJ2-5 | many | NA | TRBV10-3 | CAIRPGAGETQYF | TGTGCCATCCGTCCGGGGGCCGGGGAGACCCAGTACTTC
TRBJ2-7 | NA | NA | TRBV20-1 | CSAREALRPYEQYF | TGCAGTGCTAGAGAAGCCCTTCGGCCGTACGAGCAGTACTTC
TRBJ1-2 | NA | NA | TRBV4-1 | CASSQTGAPYGYTF | TGCGCCAGCAGCCAAACCGGGGCCCCATATGGCTACACCTTC
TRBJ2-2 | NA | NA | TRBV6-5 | CASRRQSFTGELFF | TGTGCCAGCAGGAGACAGAGTTTCACCGGGGAGCTGTTTTTT
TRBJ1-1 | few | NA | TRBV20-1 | CSASRQGRYAEAFF | TGCAGTGCTAGTCGGCAGGGGAGATATGCTGAAGCTTTCTTT
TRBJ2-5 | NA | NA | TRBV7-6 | CASSQVHGKQETQYF | TGTGCCAGCAGCCAAGTCCACGGAAAGCAAGAGACCCAGTACTTC
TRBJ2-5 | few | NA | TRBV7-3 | CASSLNPGLETQYF | TGTGCCAGCAGCTTAAATCCTGGCCTAGAGACCCAGTACTTC
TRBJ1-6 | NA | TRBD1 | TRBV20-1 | CSAKRTGPSPLHF | TGCAGTGCCAAAAGGACAGGACCCTCACCCCTCCACTTT
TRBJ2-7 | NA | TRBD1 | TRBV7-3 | CASSLGTGFAEQYF | TGTGCCAGTAGCCTAGGGACAGGGTTCGCCGAGCAGTACTTC
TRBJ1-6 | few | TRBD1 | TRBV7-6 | CASSLFPGQGEALHF | TGTGCCAGCAGCCTATTCCCGGGACAGGGCGAGGCCCTCCACTTT
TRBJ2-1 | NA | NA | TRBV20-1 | CSARDEGGYSYNEQFF | TGCAGTGCTAGAGATGAGGGCGGGTACTCCTACAATGAGCAGTTCTTC
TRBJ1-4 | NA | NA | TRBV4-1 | CASSQGGGQRGEKLFF | TGCGCCAGCAGCCAGGGCGGGGGGCAGAGGGGTGAAAAACTGTTTTTT
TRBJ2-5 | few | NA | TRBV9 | CASSVGLHGAETQYF | TGTGCCAGCAGCGTAGGCCTACATGGGGCAGAGACCCAGTACTTC
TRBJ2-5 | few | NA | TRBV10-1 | CASSDARWETQYF | TGCGCCAGCAGTGACGCTAGATGGGAGACCCAGTACTTC